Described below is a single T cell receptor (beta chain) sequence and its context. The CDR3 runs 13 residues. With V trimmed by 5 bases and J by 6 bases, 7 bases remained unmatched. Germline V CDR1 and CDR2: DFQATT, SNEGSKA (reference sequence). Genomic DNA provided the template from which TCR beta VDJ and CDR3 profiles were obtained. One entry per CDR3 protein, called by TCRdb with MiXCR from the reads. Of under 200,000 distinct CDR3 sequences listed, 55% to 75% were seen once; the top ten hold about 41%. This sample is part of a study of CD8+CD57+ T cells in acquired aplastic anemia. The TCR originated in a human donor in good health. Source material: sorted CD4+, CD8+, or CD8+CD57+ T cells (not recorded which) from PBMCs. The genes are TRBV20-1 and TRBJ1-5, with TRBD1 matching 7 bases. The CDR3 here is CSAYRGGSQPQHF. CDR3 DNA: TGCAGTGCTTACAGGGGAGGGAGTCAGCCCCAGCATTTT.